This T cell receptor beta chain was profiled in a study of human T cells and chemical hapten exposure. Study context: Per-sample TCR yield variation was attributed mainly to small pooled library volume differences.

During construction of the library, unique molecular identifiers were attached to individual cDNA molecules for quantitative, reproducible TCR counting. As processed by the authors: Sequenced samples showed a median of roughly 99,000 TCRs each, with counts running from around 25,000 to 690,000. TCRdb ran MiXCR on the RACE reads and lists one entry per CDR3 protein. In this record, the V and J calls reflect TCRdb's handling and not the investigators' own analysis. The table includes over 100,000 distinct CDR3 sequences, approximately 9% detected once. Study-wide points: With DPC sensitization, TCRs exceeding 1 in 1000 frequency showed no change.

On this clonotype: The target antigen is unknown.

V shed 3 bases and J 0 bases; nucleotides not matched to a gene: 2. CDR1 is KGHSH, CDR2 LQKENI, per germline. The CDR3 extends over 15 amino acids. Time point: healthy volunteer bleed at 2 weeks. Total RNA came from unfractionated whole blood. The chain combines TRBV18 with TRBJ1-5; 7 bases agree with TRBD1. This clonotype was obtained from a male donor in good health. Some clones in this sample may be carry-over from other donors' samples. Sequenced: whole blood. The CDR3 sequence is CASSPRDSSNQPQHF. CDR3 nucleotide sequence: TGTGCCAGCTCACCTCGGGACAGTAGCAATCAGCCCCAGCATTTT.